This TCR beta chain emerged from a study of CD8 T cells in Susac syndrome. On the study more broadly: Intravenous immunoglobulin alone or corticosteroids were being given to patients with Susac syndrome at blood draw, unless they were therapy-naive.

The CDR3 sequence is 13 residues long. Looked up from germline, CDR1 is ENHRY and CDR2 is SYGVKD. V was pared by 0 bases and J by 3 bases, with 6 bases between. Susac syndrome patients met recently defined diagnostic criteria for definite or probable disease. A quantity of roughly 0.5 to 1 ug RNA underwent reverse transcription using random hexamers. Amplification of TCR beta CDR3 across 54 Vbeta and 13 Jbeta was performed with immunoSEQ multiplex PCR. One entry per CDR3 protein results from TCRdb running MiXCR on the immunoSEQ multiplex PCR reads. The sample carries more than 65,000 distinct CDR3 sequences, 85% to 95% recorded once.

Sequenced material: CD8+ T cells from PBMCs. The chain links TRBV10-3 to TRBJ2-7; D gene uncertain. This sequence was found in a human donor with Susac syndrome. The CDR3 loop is CAISESSIYEQYF. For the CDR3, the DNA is TGTGCCATCAGTGAGTCGAGCATCTACGAGCAGTACTTC.